This TCR beta chain was profiled in a study of T cell responses to AZD1222 COVID-19 vaccine. Concerning this clone: Its antigen is as yet unknown.

General study results and limits: There were vaccine-associated CD4 TCRs across spike, dominant at 160-218 and 743-854. The donor group comprised mostly white British people and more females; the analysis possibly underestimated clonal diversity.

Some clones are missing from TCRdb's copy, which holds only in-frame ones; the method was immunoSEQ multiplex PCR. The profile shows around 78,000 clones, more than 75% of them singletons. CDR1 and CDR2 (germline): SGHDT, YYEEEE. Trimming took off 1 base at V and 9 bases at J, with 17 bases between the two ends. CDR3 length: 14 residues. The clonotype originates from an adult in good health. The chain links TRBV5-6 to TRBJ2-7; D is ambiguous. The source was peripheral blood, collected on day 0 of AZD1222 vaccination. Here the CDR3 DNA reads TGTGCCAGCAGCTTGCTGACCGTGGGCGGACCGCAGTACTTC. This gives the protein CASSLLTVGGPQYF.